Given below is one T cell receptor (beta chain) in context. The sample originates from a study of monozygotic twins with inflammatory bowel disease. The CDR3 contains 13 residues. CDR1 and CDR2 (germline): GTSNPN, SVGIG (reference sequence). TCRdb re-called the 5' RACE reads and gives one entry per CDR3 protein, without DNA. This repertoire includes 300,000 to 350,000 distinct CDR3 sequences. The chain uses TRBV30 and TRBJ1-1. The sample taken for sequencing was blood. The TCR originated in a human donor with ulcerative colitis or Crohn's disease, or a healthy co-twin of an affected twin (not recorded which). CDR3 in amino acids: CAWRAQGSTEAFF.